One sample yielded the 24 T cell receptor beta chains listed below, sequenced in a study of blood T cell repertoires in COVID-19 (dated by TCRdb to about 2020). The protocol used for the library was the immunoSEQ multiplex PCR assay. In TCRdb, the immuneACCESS table is reduced to in-frame sequences with V and J assigned. These tables do not hold every clone; where another copy was compared, an unresolved V gene accounts for under half, and the others remain unexplained. This sample has about 190,000 clones in its table, and 70% to 80% of those were observed once. Roughly 12% of the sample is in the top ten clones. The sequencing input was peripheral blood. Receptors originate from a woman between 50 and 59 years old with acute or convalescent COVID-19.

This clone was seen just once. This sample also contains other DNA sequences that code for the same CDR3. The CDR3 here is CASSYRGQGNSPLHF. In DNA, the CDR3 is TGTGCCAGCAGTTACCGCGGACAGGGAAATTCACCCCTCCACTTT. The V gene is TRBV6-5, the J gene TRBJ1-6; 8 nucleotides line up with TRBD1. Germline CDR1 is MNHEY and CDR2 is SVGAGI. This CDR3 spans 15 amino acids. With 2 bases clipped from V and 7 bases from J, the junction kept 4 bases outside the gene matches.

The chain combines TRBV29-1 with TRBJ2-3, with TRBD2 as a possible D gene (6 bases). CDR1 is SQVTM, CDR2 ANQGSEA, per germline. V dropped 4 bases and J dropped 1 base, with 12 bases sitting between them. The CDR3 spans 14 residues. The DNA of the CDR3 is TGCAGCGTTGTGGGTAGCGGACGCACAGATACGCAGTATTTT. This gives the protein CSVVGSGRTDTQYF.

The chain uses TRBV10-1 and TRBJ2-1; D possibly corresponds to TRBD2 (5 bases). Germline-derived CDR1 and CDR2 are WNHNN and SYGVQD (reference sequence). V lost 6 bases and J 7 bases, leaving 13 bases between the germline ends. The CDR3 loop spans 13 amino acids. The CDR3 loop is CASSRSSSNEQFF. The DNA of the CDR3 is TGCGCCAGCAGCCGCTCTAGCAGTAATGAGCAGTTCTTC.

This chain's CDR3 is CASSFLRETFSYNEQFF. The CDR3 coding sequence is TGTGCCAGCAGTTTTCTCCGGGAGACCTTCTCCTACAATGAGCAGTTCTTC. The chain has TRBV27 and TRBJ2-1, with D perhaps matching TRBD2 (6 bases). Germline V gives CDR1 MNHEY, CDR2 SMNVEV (reference sequence). V lost 3 bases to trimming and J lost 0 bases, with 15 bases between them. The CDR3 runs 17 residues.

This sequence joins TRBV5-1 and TRBJ2-2, with D possibly being TRBD1 (5 bases). Germline V gene lookup returns CDR1 SGHRS and CDR2 YFSETQ. This CDR3 spans 16 amino acids. The ends were cut back, 2 bases at V and 1 base at J, with 12 bases in the middle. CDR3 residues: CASSLVGQVNTGELFF. The CDR3 nucleotides read TGCGCCAGCAGCTTAGTAGGACAAGTGAACACCGGGGAGCTGTTTTTT.

The genes are TRBV5-8 and TRBJ1-5, with a tentative D call TRBD1 (5 bases). The germline gives CDR1 SGHTS, CDR2 YDEGEE. Trimming stripped 4 bases from V and 6 bases from J, with 20 bases between. This CDR3 spans 16 amino acids. CDR3 loop: CASSLRPWQGGQPQHF. DNA of the CDR3: TGTGCCAGCAGCCTCCGGCCATGGCAGGGTGGTCAGCCCCAGCATTTT. The whole variable domain, remainder taken from reference TRBV5-8 and TRBJ1-5, is EAGVTQSPTHLIKTRGQQATLRCSPISGHTSVYWYQQALGLGLQFLLWYDEGEERNRGNFPPRFSGRQFPNYSSELNVNALELEDSALYLCASSLRPWQGGQPQHFGDGTRLSIL.

The chain recombines TRBV6-1 with TRBJ1-3; D not resolved. Trimming removed 0 bases from V and 0 bases from J, with 9 bases in between. Germline-derived CDR1 and CDR2 are MNHNS and SASEGT. The CDR3 sequence is 16 residues long. CDR3 coding DNA: TGTGCCAGCAGTGAAGCTCGGTCGTCCTCTGGAAACACCATATATTTT. As protein: CASSEARSSSGNTIYF.

This chain connects TRBV19 to TRBJ2-4; D not resolved. This CDR3 region has 12 residues. Germline V gene lookup returns CDR1 LNHDA and CDR2 SQIVND (reference sequence). The V end lost 6 bases, the J end lost 6 bases, and 9 bases lay between the germline ends. The CDR3 nucleotides are TGTGCCAGTAGCATGTACAGAAACATTCAGTACTTC. This codes for CASSMYRNIQYF.

The V and J genes are TRBV12-5 and TRBJ2-7; D is unclear. Trimming took 5 bases from V and 4 from J, leaving 3 bases between them. The CDR3 runs to 10 residues. Germline V lookup: CDR1 LGHNT, CDR2 FRNRAP. The CDR3 region has the DNA TGTGCTAGTGGTCAATACGAGCAGTACTTC. Translated: CASGQYEQYF.

The genes are TRBV14 and TRBJ2-1; a weak D match, TRBD2 (6 bases). The length of the CDR3 is 10 residues. Germline assignment: CDR1 SGHDN and CDR2 FVKESK. Trimming pared 8 bases from V and 7 bases from J, leaving 6 bases between. In DNA, the CDR3 is TGTGCCAGCGGGGGGAATGAGCAGTTCTTC. Translation gives CASGGNEQFF.

The chain couples TRBV12-3 or TRBV12-4 to TRBJ1-1; D gene uncertain. Trimming removed 1 base from V and 8 bases from J, with 5 bases in between. The CDR3 is 11 amino acids. The DNA for the CDR3 is TGTGCCAGCAGTTTAGGGCCCGAAGCTTTCTTT. Translating it yields CASSLGPEAFF.

The chain combines TRBV5-1 with TRBJ2-1, with 7 bases lining up with TRBD1. The germline V gene encodes CDR1 SGHRS and CDR2 YFSETQ. The CDR3 consists of 15 residues. V was clipped by 0 bases and J by 10 bases; unmatched bases: 10. Here the CDR3 reads CASSLDGDSRQEQFF. CDR3 DNA: TGCGCCAGCAGCTTGGACGGGGACAGTCGGCAGGAGCAGTTCTTC.

This clone was observed once. V is TRBV5-1 and J is TRBJ2-5; 7 bases align to TRBD2. Trimming at V came to 2 bases and at J to 3 bases, leaving 7 bases not matched to a gene. CDR3 length equals 15 residues. From germline, CDR1 is SGHRS and CDR2 YFSETQ. CDR3 bases: TGCGCCAGCAGCTTTCTCGGGGGAGGGGAAGAGACCCAGTACTTC. Amino acid sequence: CASSFLGGGEETQYF.

The rearrangement uses TRBV19 and TRBJ1-2, with no clear D. Germline-derived CDR1 and CDR2 are LNHDA and SQIVND (reference sequence). The V and J ends lost 4 bases and 2 bases respectively, with 11 bases between them. This CDR3 spans 14 amino acids. Here the CDR3 reads CASSTPTGNYGYTF. The DNA for the CDR3 is TGTGCCAGTAGTACCCCGACGGGGAACTATGGCTACACCTTC.

The rearrangement uses TRBV6-5 and TRBJ2-7; 7 bases are shared with TRBD2. Germline lookup yields CDR1 MNHEY and CDR2 SVGAGI. V trimming: 7 bases; J trimming: 1 base; junction bases outside the gene matches: 10. The CDR3 loop spans 15 amino acids. This chain's CDR3 is CASNRRASGSYEQYF. The CDR3 DNA is TGTGCCAGCAACAGAAGGGCTAGCGGATCCTACGAGCAGTACTTC.

The CDR3 is CASSPPSHEGYTF. As DNA, the CDR3 is TGTGCCAGCAGCCCCCCCTCCCATGAGGGCTACACCTTC. This sequence joins TRBV11-2 and TRBJ1-2; D is ambiguous. The CDR3 is 13 amino acids. Germline CDR1 reads SGHAT; CDR2 reads FQNNGV. V lost 5 bases to trimming and J lost 8 bases, with 15 bases between them.

The chain employs TRBV9 and TRBJ2-3; TRBD1 agrees at 8 bases. There are 16 residues in the CDR3. The J segment lost 1 base and the V segment lost 4 bases, leaving 8 bases of the junction unmatched. Looked up from germline, CDR1 is SGDLS and CDR2 is YYNGEE. The CDR3 DNA follows: TGTGCCAGCAGCTCCGGACAGGGAATGGGCACAGATACGCAGTATTTT. This translates into CASSSGQGMGTDTQYF.

The chain is built from TRBV3-1 (or the pseudogene TRBV3-2) and TRBJ2-1, with D perhaps matching TRBD2 (5 bases). V was cut by 3 bases and J by 10 bases, with 19 bases left in between. The CDR3 spans 15 residues. Germline values: CDR1 LGHDT, CDR2 YNNKEL (reference sequence). The CDR3 here is CASSQEAASQKEQFF. The CDR3 bases are TGTGCCAGCAGCCAGGAAGCGGCATCTCAAAAAGAGCAGTTCTTC.

The rearrangement joins TRBV27 to TRBJ2-1; tentative D call: TRBD1 (5 bases). CDR3 length equals 14 residues. Deletions cut 4 bases from V and 7 bases from J, with 14 bases between. Germline CDR1 reads MNHEY; CDR2 reads SMNVEV (reference sequence). The CDR3 loop is CASSSPGSWNEQFF. DNA for the CDR3: TGTGCCAGCAGTTCCCCAGGGTCGTGGAATGAGCAGTTCTTC.

The V call is TRBV25-1, the J call TRBJ1-2; 8 bases match TRBD1. Germline V gene sequence: CDR1 MGHDK, CDR2 SYGVNS. The CDR3 has 13 residues. Trimming cost V 3 bases and J 4 bases; bases outside gene matches: 1. This chain's CDR3 is CASSEDRVYGYTF. In DNA form, the CDR3 reads TGTGCCAGCAGTGAGGACAGGGTCTATGGCTACACCTTC.

The chain employs TRBV4-3 and TRBJ2-7, with D perhaps TRBD1 (5 bases). CDR1 LGHNA and CDR2 YSLEER come from the germline V gene. V lost 4 bases to trimming and J lost 0 bases, with 13 bases between them. The CDR3 has 15 amino acids. The CDR3 region has the DNA TGCGCCAGCAGCCCCCTCAGGGATGGCTCCTACGAGCAGTACTTC. Translated: CASSPLRDGSYEQYF.

The chain carries TRBV24-1 and TRBJ2-1; 13 nucleotides align to TRBD2. The length of the CDR3 is 18 residues. CDR1 is KGHDR, CDR2 SFDVKD, per germline. V shed 3 bases and J 9 bases; nucleotides not matched to a gene: 13. Here the CDR3 DNA reads TGTGCCACCAGTGATCCCCCTTCCGGACTAGCGGGAGTGGGTGAGCAGTTCTTC. It codes for CATSDPPSGLAGVGEQFF.

The chain recombines TRBV4-1 with TRBJ1-1, with TRBD1 as a possible D gene (5 bases). There are 15 residues in the CDR3. V lost 6 bases, J lost 4 bases, and 18 bases lay in between. Germline CDR1 is MGHRA and CDR2 is YSYEKL. The CDR3 DNA sequence: TGCGCCAGCAGTCGAACGGGGGTTCGGGGCACTGAAGCTTTCTTT. This codes for CASSRTGVRGTEAFF.

V is TRBV5-8 and J is TRBJ1-5; tentatively, D is TRBD1 (6 bases). The CDR3 length is 15 residues. In germline, CDR1 is SGHTS, CDR2 YDEGEE. The V gene lost 1 base and the J gene lost 3 bases, with 11 bases spanning the gap. The CDR3 is CASSLLGQINQPQHF. For the CDR3, the DNA is TGTGCCAGCAGCTTGCTAGGACAGATCAATCAGCCCCAGCATTTT.